The clone carrying this T cell receptor (beta chain) was seen more than once but under ten times. Molecular barcoding with unique molecular identifiers was used for the TCRbeta library. Each CDR3 protein is one row after TCRdb ran MiXCR on the PCR reads. The sample shows roughly 500,000 distinct CDR3 sequences, over 9.5% of them seen only once. These data originate in a study of T-cell reconstitution after alpha-beta-depleted transplantation in children. Germline CDR1 is SEHNR and CDR2 is FQNEAQ (reference sequence). V was cut by 5 bases and J by 0 bases, with 11 bases left in between. The length of the CDR3 is 15 residues.

The rearrangement uses TRBV7-9 and TRBJ2-1; D gene unclear. Sequenced material: PBMCs, taken before TCRalphabeta/CD19-depleted stem cell transplant. The TCR sequence derives from a child aged 2 to 15 with inherited bone marrow failure, due to receive a stem cell transplant. CDR3 nucleotide sequence: TGTGCCAGCAGCCCCAGGAGTAGCTCCTACAATGAGCAGTTCTTC. This translates into CASSPRSSSYNEQFF.